This T cell receptor (beta chain) emerged from a study of OX40 agonist ivuxolimab in advanced cancers. Overall study context: Patients undergoing dose escalation presented with hepatocellular carcinoma, melanoma, renal cell or head and neck cancer.

Only in-frame clones appear in the TCRdb table, and some are missing; sequencing was by immunoSEQ multiplex PCR. Of more than 85,000 clones listed, roughly 87% are singletons. Autoimmune disease history or systemic immunosuppression disqualified patients. CDR3 length: 13 residues. In germline, CDR1 is MNHEY, CDR2 SVGAGI. V trimming: 6 bases; J trimming: 6 bases; junction bases outside the gene matches: 3. Notes on this clone: Antigen specificity is unknown.

Findings and caveats of the study: Expanded peripheral T-cell antigen specificity went undetermined. Fewer expanded clones were found on average in CD4+ than in CD8+ T cells.

Material: CD4+ or CD8+ T cells sorted from blood, obtained in a trial of the OX40 agonist ivuxolimab. The chain uses TRBV6-5 and TRBJ1-5; 9 bases are a match to TRBD1. This sequence originates from an adult with an advanced solid tumor such as melanoma, head and neck, liver or kidney cancer. CDR3 residues: CASSRDRAQPQHF. For the CDR3, the DNA is TGTGCCAGCAGCCGGGACAGGGCTCAGCCCCAGCATTTT.